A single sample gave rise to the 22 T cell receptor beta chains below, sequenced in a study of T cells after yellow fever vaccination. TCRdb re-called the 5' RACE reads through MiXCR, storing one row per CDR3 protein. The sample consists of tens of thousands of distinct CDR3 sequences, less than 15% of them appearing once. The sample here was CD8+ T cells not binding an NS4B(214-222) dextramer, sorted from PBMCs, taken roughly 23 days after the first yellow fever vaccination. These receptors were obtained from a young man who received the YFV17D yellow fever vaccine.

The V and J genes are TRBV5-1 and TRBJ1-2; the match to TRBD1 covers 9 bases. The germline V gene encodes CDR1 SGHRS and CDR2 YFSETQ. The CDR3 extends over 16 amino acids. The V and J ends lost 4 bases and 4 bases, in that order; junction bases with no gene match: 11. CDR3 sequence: CASSTQQGAEVYGYTF. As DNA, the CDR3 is TGCGCCAGCAGCACCCAACAGGGGGCGGAGGTCTATGGCTACACCTTC.

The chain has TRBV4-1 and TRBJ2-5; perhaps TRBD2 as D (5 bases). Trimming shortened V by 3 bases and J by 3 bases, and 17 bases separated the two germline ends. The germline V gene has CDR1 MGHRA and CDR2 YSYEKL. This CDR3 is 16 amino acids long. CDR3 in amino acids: CASSQRKAADEETQYF. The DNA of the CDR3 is TGCGCCAGCAGCCAGCGTAAAGCGGCGGACGAAGAGACCCAGTACTTC.

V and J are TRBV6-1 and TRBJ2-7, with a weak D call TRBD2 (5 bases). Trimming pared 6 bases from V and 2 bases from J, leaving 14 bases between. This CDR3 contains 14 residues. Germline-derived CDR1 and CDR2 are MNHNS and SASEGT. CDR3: CASSPRRPTYEQYV. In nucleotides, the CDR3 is TGTGCCAGCAGCCCCCGGAGGCCCACCTACGAGCAGTACGTC.

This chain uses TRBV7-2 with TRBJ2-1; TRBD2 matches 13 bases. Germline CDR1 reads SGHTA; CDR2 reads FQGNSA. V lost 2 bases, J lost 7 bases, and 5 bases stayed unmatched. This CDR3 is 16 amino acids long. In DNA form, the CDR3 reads TGTGCCAGCAGCTTACCGGGACTAGCGGGGCGAAATGAGCAGTTCTTC. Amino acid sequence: CASSLPGLAGRNEQFF.

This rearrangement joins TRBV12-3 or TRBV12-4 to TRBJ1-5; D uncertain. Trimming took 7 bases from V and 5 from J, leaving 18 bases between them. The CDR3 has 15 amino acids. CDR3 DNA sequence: TGTGCCAGCACAGCGACGGCAGCTCTCGATCAGCCCCAGCATTTT. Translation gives CASTATAALDQPQHF.

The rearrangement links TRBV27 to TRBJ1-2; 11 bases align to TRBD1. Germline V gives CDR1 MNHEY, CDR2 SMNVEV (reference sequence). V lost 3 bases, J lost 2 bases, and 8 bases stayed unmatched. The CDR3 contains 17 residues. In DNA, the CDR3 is TGTGCCAGCAGTTTCATCGGACAGGGGGCTACCAACTATGGCTACACCTTC. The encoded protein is CASSFIGQGATNYGYTF.

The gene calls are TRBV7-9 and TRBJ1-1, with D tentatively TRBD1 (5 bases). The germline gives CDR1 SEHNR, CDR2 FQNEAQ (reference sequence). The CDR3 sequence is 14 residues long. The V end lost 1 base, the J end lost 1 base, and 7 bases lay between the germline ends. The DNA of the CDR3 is TGTGCCAGCAGCTTAGGGGGCAGGAACACTGAAGCTTTCTTT. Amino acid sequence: CASSLGGRNTEAFF.

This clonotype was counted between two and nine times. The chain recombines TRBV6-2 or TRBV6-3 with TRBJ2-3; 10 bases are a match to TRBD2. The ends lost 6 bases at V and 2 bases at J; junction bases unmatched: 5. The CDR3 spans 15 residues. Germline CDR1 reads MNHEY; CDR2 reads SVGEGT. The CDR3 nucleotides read TGTGCCAGCAGGGCCAGCGGGGGGGTCACAGATACGCAGTATTTT. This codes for CASRASGGVTDTQYF.

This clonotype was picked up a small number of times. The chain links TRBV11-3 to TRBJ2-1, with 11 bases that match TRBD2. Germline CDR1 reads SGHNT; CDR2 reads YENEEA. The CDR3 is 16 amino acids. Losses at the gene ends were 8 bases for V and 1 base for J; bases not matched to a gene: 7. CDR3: CASRTGLAVSYNEQFF. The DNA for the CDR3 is TGTGCCAGCCGTACGGGACTAGCGGTTTCCTACAATGAGCAGTTCTTC.

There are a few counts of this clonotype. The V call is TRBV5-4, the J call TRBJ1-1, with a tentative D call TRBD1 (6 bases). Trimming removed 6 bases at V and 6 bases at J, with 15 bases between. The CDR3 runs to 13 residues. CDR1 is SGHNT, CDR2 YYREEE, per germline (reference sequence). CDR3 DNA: TGTGCCAGCACCTACGGGGGGGCCGCTGAAGCTTTCTTT. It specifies CASTYGGAAEAFF. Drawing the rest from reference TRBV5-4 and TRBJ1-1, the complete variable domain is ETGVTQSPTHLIKTRGQQVTLRCSSQSGHNTVSWYQQALGQGPQFIFQYYREEENGRGNFPPRFSGLQFPNYSSELNVNALELDDSALYLCASTYGGAAEAFFGQGTRLTVV.

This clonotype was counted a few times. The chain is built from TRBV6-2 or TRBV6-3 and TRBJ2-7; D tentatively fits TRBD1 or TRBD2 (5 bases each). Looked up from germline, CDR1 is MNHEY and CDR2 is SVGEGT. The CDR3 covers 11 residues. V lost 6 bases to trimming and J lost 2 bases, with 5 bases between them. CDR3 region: CASRGAYEQYF. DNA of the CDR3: TGTGCCAGCAGGGGGGCCTACGAGCAGTACTTC.

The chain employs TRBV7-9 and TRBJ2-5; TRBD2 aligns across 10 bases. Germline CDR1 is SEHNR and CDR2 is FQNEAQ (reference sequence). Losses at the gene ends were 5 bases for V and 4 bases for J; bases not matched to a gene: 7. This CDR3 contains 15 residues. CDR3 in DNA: TGTGCCAGCAGCCCCCGTAGCGGGGGGTTAGAGACCCAGTACTTC. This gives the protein CASSPRSGGLETQYF.

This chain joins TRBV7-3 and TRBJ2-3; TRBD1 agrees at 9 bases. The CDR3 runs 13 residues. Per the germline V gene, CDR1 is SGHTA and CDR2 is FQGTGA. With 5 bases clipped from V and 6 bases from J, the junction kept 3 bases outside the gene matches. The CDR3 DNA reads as TGTGCCAGCAGCCCCGGGACAGGGGATACGCAGTATTTT. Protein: CASSPGTGDTQYF.

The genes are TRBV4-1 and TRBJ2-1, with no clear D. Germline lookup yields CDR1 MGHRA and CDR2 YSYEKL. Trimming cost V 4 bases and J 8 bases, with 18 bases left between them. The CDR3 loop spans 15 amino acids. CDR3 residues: CASSRSELPGHEQFF. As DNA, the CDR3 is TGCGCCAGCAGCCGGAGCGAACTCCCAGGCCATGAGCAGTTCTTC.

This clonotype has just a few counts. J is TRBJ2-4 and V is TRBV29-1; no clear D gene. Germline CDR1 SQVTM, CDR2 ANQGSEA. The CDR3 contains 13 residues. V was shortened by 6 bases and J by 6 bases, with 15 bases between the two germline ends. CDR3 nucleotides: TGCAGCGTCTCCCCTGGGGTGGGAAACATTCAGTACTTC. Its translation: CSVSPGVGNIQYF.

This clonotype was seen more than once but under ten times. The CDR3 is CASSQVQTQYF. In DNA, the CDR3 is TGTGCCAGCAGCCAGGTTCAGACCCAGTACTTC. The chain combines TRBV14 with TRBJ2-5; D is unresolved. Germline-derived CDR1 and CDR2 are SGHDN and FVKESK. The germline V and J ends were trimmed by 3 bases and 6 bases, with 5 bases remaining between them. The CDR3 spans 11 residues.

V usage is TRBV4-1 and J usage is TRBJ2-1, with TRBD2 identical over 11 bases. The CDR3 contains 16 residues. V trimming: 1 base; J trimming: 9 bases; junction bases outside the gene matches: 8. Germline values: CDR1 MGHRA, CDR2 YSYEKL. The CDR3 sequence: CASSQGYSGGVSEQFF. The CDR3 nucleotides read TGCGCCAGCAGCCAAGGGTATAGCGGGGGGGTGAGTGAGCAGTTCTTC.

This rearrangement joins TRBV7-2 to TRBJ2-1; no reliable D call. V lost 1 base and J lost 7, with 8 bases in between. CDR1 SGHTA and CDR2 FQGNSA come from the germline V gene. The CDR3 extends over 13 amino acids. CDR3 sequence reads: CASSLGVVNEQFF. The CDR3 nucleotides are TGTGCCAGCAGCTTAGGGGTGGTAAATGAGCAGTTCTTC. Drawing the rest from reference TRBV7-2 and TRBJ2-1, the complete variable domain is GAGVSQSPSNKVTEKGKDVELRCDPISGHTALYWYRQSLGQGLEFLIYFQGNSAPDKSGLPSDRFSAERTGGSVSTLTIQRTQQEDSAVYLCASSLGVVNEQFFGPGTRLTVL.

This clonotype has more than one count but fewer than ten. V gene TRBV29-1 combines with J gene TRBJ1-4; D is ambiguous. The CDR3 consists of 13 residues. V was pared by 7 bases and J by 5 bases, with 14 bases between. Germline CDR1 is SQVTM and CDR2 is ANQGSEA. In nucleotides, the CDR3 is TGCAGCGCCGAAGGCCGGGAGAATGAAAAACTGTTTTTT. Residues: CSAEGRENEKLFF.

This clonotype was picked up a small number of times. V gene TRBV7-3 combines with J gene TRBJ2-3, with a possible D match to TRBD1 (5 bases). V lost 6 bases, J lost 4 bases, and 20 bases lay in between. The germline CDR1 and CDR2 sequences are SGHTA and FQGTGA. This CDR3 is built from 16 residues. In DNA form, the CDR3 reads TGTGCCAGCAGTCTAACGGTCCAGGGTTCCCCAGATACGCAGTATTTT. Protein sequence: CASSLTVQGSPDTQYF.

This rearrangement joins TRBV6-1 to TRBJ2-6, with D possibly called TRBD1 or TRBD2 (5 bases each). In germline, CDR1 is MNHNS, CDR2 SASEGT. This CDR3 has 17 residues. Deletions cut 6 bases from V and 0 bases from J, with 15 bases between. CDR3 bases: TGTGCCAGCAGAGTTCCGGGACGGCCCTCTGGGGCCAACGTCCTGACTTTC. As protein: CASRVPGRPSGANVLTF.

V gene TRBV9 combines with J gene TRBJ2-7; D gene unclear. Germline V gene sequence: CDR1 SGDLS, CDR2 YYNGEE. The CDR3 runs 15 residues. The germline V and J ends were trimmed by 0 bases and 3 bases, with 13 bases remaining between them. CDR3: CASSVAASNNYEQYF. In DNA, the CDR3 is TGTGCCAGCAGCGTAGCGGCTTCTAACAACTACGAGCAGTACTTC. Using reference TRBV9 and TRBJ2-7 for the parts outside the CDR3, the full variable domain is DSGVTQTPKHLITATGQRVTLRCSPRSGDLSVYWYQQSLDQGLQFLIQYYNGEERAKGNILERFSAQQFPDLHSELNLSSLELGDSALYFCASSVAASNNYEQYFGPGTRLTVT.